This T cell receptor beta chain was retrieved from a study of graft-versus-host responses after intestinal transplantation. Overall study: For around three years after anti-thymocyte globulin induction, all recipients took tacrolimus and steroids. Study observations and caveats: Detection of GvH clones occurred in recipient marrow, and some had their first appearance in ileum or blood.

In the case of this clone: Its specificity is not known.

The junction had 9 bases not matched to a gene; V was cut back by 2 bases and J by 10 bases. The CDR3 length is 15 residues. The germline V gene has CDR1 MDHEN and CDR2 SYDVKM. Libraries were prepared by immunoSEQ multiplex PCR; TCRdb keeps only in-frame clonotypes and omits some of them. There are around 55,000 clones in the sample; 89% occur only once, and 0.62% lies in the top ten. The sequencing used unstimulated CD4+ T cells sorted from spleen or lymph node cells, collected before transplant. This clonotype was sampled from a human donor who was the organ donor for an intestinal transplant. V and J are TRBV28 and TRBJ1-4; 8 bases fit TRBD1. The CDR3: CASSLGVRGQGKLFF. CDR3 in DNA: TGTGCCAGCAGTTTAGGGGTCAGGGGGCAAGGAAAACTGTTTTTT.